These 18 T cell receptor beta chains originate from one sample sequenced in a study of identifying expanded T cells in peripheral blood. Produced via immunoSEQ multiplex PCR; TCRdb's table is partial and in-frame only. There are more than 85,000 clones in the sample; around 90% occur only once, and 7.5% to 10% lies in the top ten. What was sequenced was blood. Receptors originate from a person between 18 and 75 years old in good health.

This chain connects TRBV9 to TRBJ2-1; a possible D gene is TRBD1 (6 bases). This CDR3 has 14 amino acids. The germline CDR1 and CDR2 sequences are SGDLS and YYNGEE. V lost 0 bases, J lost 5 bases, and 9 bases lay in between. This chain's CDR3 is CASSVGQVDNEQFF. The CDR3 DNA sequence: TGTGCCAGCAGCGTAGGACAGGTCGACAATGAGCAGTTCTTC.

The genes are TRBV7-2 and TRBJ1-6; TRBD1 aligns across 10 bases. V shed 6 bases, J shed 10 bases, and the junction held 9 bases outside the gene matches. Looked up from germline, CDR1 is SGHTA and CDR2 is FQGNSA. This CDR3 is built from 15 residues. CDR3 amino acids: CASSPTGTGESPLHF. As DNA, the CDR3 is TGTGCCAGCAGTCCGACCGGGACAGGGGAATCACCCCTCCACTTT.

This clone was picked up one time. Here the CDR3 reads CASSLRHITDTQYF. The CDR3 nucleotides read TGTGCCAGCAGCTTACGACATATCACAGATACGCAGTATTTT. The chain links TRBV7-2 to TRBJ2-3; D gene ambiguous. Germline lookup yields CDR1 SGHTA and CDR2 FQGNSA. V lost 2 bases and J 2 bases, leaving 8 bases between the germline ends. This CDR3 comprises 14 residues.

The gene calls are TRBV10-3 and TRBJ2-7; tentatively, D is TRBD1 or TRBD2 (6 bases each). There are 15 residues in the CDR3. V was trimmed by 6 bases and J by 0 bases, leaving 15 bases between them. Germline CDR1 reads ENHRY; CDR2 reads SYGVKD. CDR3 region: CAIRERQEGSYEQYF. CDR3 nucleotides: TGTGCCATCAGGGAGAGACAGGAGGGCTCCTACGAGCAGTACTTC.

The gene calls are TRBV5-1 and TRBJ1-3; 9 nucleotides align to TRBD1. The V and J ends lost 0 bases and 1 base, in that order; junction bases with no gene match: 8. The CDR3 runs to 18 residues. From germline, CDR1 is SGHRS and CDR2 YFSETQ. CDR3 coding DNA: TGCGCCAGCAGCTTGGAGGTGGGACAGGGCAGTTCTGGAAACACCATATATTTT. Translation gives CASSLEVGQGSSGNTIYF. The entire variable domain, with the rest obtained from reference TRBV5-1 and TRBJ1-3, is as follows: KAGVTQTPRYLIKTRGQQVTLSCSPISGHRSVSWYQQTPGQGLQFLFEYFSETQRNKGNFPGRFSGRQFSNSRSEMNVSTLELGDSALYLCASSLEVGQGSSGNTIYFGEGSWLTVV.

The chain uses TRBV5-4 and TRBJ2-1; 8 bases fit TRBD2. V lost 4 bases, J lost 4 bases, and 7 bases stayed unmatched. Germline loops: CDR1 SGHNT, CDR2 YYREEE (reference sequence). The CDR3 length is 15 residues. The CDR3 region has the DNA TGTGCCAGCAGCACGAGCGGGGGATCGTACAATGAGCAGTTCTTC. It codes for CASSTSGGSYNEQFF.

The chain couples TRBV7-2 to TRBJ2-2; 10 bases are shared with TRBD2. CDR3 length: 16 residues. Germline values: CDR1 SGHTA, CDR2 FQGNSA. The junction had 6 bases not matched to a gene; V was cut back by 5 bases and J by 3 bases. For the CDR3, the DNA is TGTGCCAGCAGCCCACGGACTAGCGGTCACACCGGGGAGCTGTTTTTT. Encoded protein: CASSPRTSGHTGELFF. Complete variable domain (other parts from reference TRBV7-2 and TRBJ2-2): GAGVSQSPSNKVTEKGKDVELRCDPISGHTALYWYRQSLGQGLEFLIYFQGNSAPDKSGLPSDRFSAERTGGSVSTLTIQRTQQEDSAVYLCASSPRTSGHTGELFFGEGSRLTVL.

This clone was counted between two and nine times. The CDR3 loop is CASRPEVADTQYF. Here the CDR3 DNA reads TGCGCCAGCCGCCCGGAAGTGGCAGATACGCAGTATTTT. The chain has TRBV10-2 and TRBJ2-3; D gene unclear. The V gene's germline CDR1 is WSHSY and CDR2 SAAADI. Trimming shortened V by 8 bases and J by 4 bases, and 13 bases separated the two germline ends. The CDR3 consists of 13 residues.

The rearrangement joins TRBV5-6 to TRBJ2-7; D not resolved. Between the trimmed V and J ends, which lost 2 bases and 3 bases, there was a span of 9 bases. The CDR3 runs to 13 residues. Germline V lookup: CDR1 SGHDT, CDR2 YYEEEE. CDR3 DNA: TGTGCCAGCAGCTTCGGAACAGACTACGAGCAGTACTTC. Its protein product is CASSFGTDYEQYF.

This sequence joins TRBV5-4 and TRBJ2-7; D is undetermined. Germline CDR1 reads SGHNT; CDR2 reads YYREEE (reference sequence). The CDR3 loop spans 15 amino acids. V was trimmed by 0 bases and J by 1 base, leaving 11 bases between them. CDR3 DNA: TGTGCCAGCAGCTTGGGGGAACCCGTTTCCTACGAGCAGTACTTC. Amino acid sequence: CASSLGEPVSYEQYF.

The rearrangement uses TRBV7-9 and TRBJ2-5; D unclear. Germline loops: CDR1 SEHNR, CDR2 FQNEAQ (reference sequence). The CDR3 totals 12 residues. V was trimmed by 6 bases and J by 5 bases, leaving 10 bases between them. The CDR3 reads CASRPASETQYF. DNA for the CDR3: TGTGCCAGCAGGCCCGCTTCGGAGACCCAGTACTTC. The whole variable domain, filled in from reference TRBV7-9 and TRBJ2-5, reads DTGVSQNPRHKITKRGQNVTFRCDPISEHNRLYWYRQTLGQGPEFLTYFQNEAQLEKSRLLSDRFSAERPKGSFSTLEIQRTEQGDSAMYLCASRPASETQYFGPGTRLLVL.

The chain's CDR3 is CASSPYNEQFF. The CDR3 region has the DNA TGTGCCAGCAGTCCGTACAATGAGCAGTTCTTC. V and J are TRBV28 and TRBJ2-1, with D uncertain. There are 11 residues in the CDR3. The ends were cut back, 5 bases at V and 4 bases at J, with 3 bases in the middle. Germline CDR1 reads MDHEN; CDR2 reads SYDVKM. The whole variable domain, remainder taken from reference TRBV28 and TRBJ2-1, is DVKVTQSSRYLVKRTGEKVFLECVQDMDHENMFWYRQDPGLGLRLIYFSYDVKMKEKGDIPEGYSVSREKKERFSLILESASTNQTSMYLCASSPYNEQFFGPGTRLTVL.

The chain uses TRBV18 and TRBJ2-5, with D perhaps matching TRBD2 (6 bases). The CDR3 runs to 16 residues. CDR1 KGHSH and CDR2 LQKENI come from the germline V gene. V was shortened by 3 bases and J by 5 bases, with 19 bases between the two germline ends. CDR3 protein: CASSPTTAGPGETQYF. In nucleotides, the CDR3 is TGTGCCAGCTCACCTACGACCGCGGGACCAGGGGAGACCCAGTACTTC. The variable domain in full, with the rest retrieved from reference TRBV18 and TRBJ2-5, is NAGVMQNPRHLVRRRGQEARLRCSPMKGHSHVYWYRQLPEEGLKFMVYLQKENIIDESGMPKERFSAEFPKEGPSILRIQQVVRGDSAAYFCASSPTTAGPGETQYFGPGTRLLVL.

The chain joins TRBV7-6 to TRBJ2-5; D is unresolved. The CDR3 length is 12 residues. Germline V lookup: CDR1 SGHVS, CDR2 FNYEAQ. Trimming removed 4 bases from V and 4 bases from J, with 7 bases in between. This CDR3 is CASSSSVETQYF. CDR3 in DNA: TGTGCCAGCAGCTCCTCGGTAGAGACCCAGTACTTC.

V is TRBV5-1 and J is TRBJ2-7; D not certain. Trimming pared 0 bases from V and 5 bases from J, leaving 15 bases between. The CDR3 runs to 15 residues. Germline V gene sequence: CDR1 SGHRS, CDR2 YFSETQ. CDR3 residues: CASSLVRPNIHEQYF. In DNA, the CDR3 is TGCGCCAGCAGCTTGGTAAGGCCAAATATCCACGAGCAGTACTTC. The full variable domain, rest sourced from reference TRBV5-1 and TRBJ2-7, is KAGVTQTPRYLIKTRGQQVTLSCSPISGHRSVSWYQQTPGQGLQFLFEYFSETQRNKGNFPGRFSGRQFSNSRSEMNVSTLELGDSALYLCASSLVRPNIHEQYFGPGTRLTVT.

This clone was seen only a few times. The chain joins TRBV7-3 to TRBJ1-6; maybe TRBD1 (5 bases). This CDR3 region has 15 residues. Trimming removed 7 bases from V and 4 bases from J, with 14 bases in between. From germline, CDR1 is SGHTA and CDR2 FQGTGA. Here the CDR3 reads CASTLTDAYNSPLHF. The CDR3, as DNA: TGTGCCAGCACCCTGACAGACGCATATAATTCACCCCTCCACTTT.

The chain recombines TRBV9 with TRBJ2-2; no clear D gene. Trimming shortened V by 0 bases and J by 3 bases, and 9 bases separated the two germline ends. Looked up from germline, CDR1 is SGDLS and CDR2 is YYNGEE. The CDR3 has 15 amino acids. The CDR3 DNA follows: TGTGCCAGCAGCGTAGATCCGGATTACACCGGGGAGCTGTTTTTT. This gives the protein CASSVDPDYTGELFF.

The V gene is TRBV11-1, the J gene TRBJ1-6; D unresolved. Germline CDR1 SGHAT, CDR2 FQDESV (reference sequence). The V and J ends lost 4 bases and 7 bases respectively, with 8 bases between them. CDR3 length: 13 amino acids. CDR3 protein: CASSSYTNSPLHF. The CDR3 nucleotides read TGTGCCAGCAGCTCGTACACGAATTCACCCCTCCACTTT.